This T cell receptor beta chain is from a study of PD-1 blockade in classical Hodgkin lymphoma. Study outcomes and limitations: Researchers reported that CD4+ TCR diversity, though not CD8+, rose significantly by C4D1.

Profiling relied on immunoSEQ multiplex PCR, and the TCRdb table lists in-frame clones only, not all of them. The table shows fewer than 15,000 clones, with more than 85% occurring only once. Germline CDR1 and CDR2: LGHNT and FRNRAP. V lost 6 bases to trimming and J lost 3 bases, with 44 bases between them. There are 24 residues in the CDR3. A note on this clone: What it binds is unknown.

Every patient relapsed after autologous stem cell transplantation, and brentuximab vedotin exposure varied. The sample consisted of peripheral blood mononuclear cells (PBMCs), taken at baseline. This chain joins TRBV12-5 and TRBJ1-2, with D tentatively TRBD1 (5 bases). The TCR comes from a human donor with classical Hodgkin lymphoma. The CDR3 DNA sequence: TGTGCTAGTGGCAATCTACAAGGGGCTGGACGAATTAATCATTCCTTAGGGAGTTACTATGGCTACACCTTC. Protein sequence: CASGNLQGAGRINHSLGSYYGYTF.